The 5 T cell receptor beta chains listed next were all sequenced from one sample in a study of cytomegalovirus exposure and HLA in healthy donors. The PCR was carried out with 60 Vbeta primers and 13 Jbeta primers. The data were produced by immunoSEQ multiplex PCR, yet TCRdb's version contains in-frame clones alone and is incomplete. Found here are around 100,000 clones, 65% to 85% of them singletons; the top ten hold about 4%. The sequenced sample consisted of PBMCs. The receptors were sampled from a man aged 50 to 60 in good health and CMV-seropositive.

The V and J genes are TRBV28 and TRBJ2-3; D is possibly TRBD2 (6 bases). Per the germline V gene, CDR1 is MDHEN and CDR2 is SYDVKM. Between the trimmed V and J ends, which lost 5 bases and 0 bases, there was a span of 15 bases. The CDR3 covers 16 residues. The DNA for the CDR3 is TGTGCCAGCAGTGGTTATGGGGAGGCGAGCACAGATACGCAGTATTTT. Translation: CASSGYGEASTDTQYF.

The gene calls are TRBV6-1 and TRBJ2-5, with 10 nucleotides matching TRBD2. Per germline, CDR1 MNHNS and CDR2 SASEGT. This CDR3 is built from 16 residues. The V and J ends lost 1 base and 1 base, in that order; junction bases with no gene match: 3. The CDR3 spells CASSEDLAGAQETQYF. Here the CDR3 DNA reads TGTGCCAGCAGTGAAGATCTAGCGGGGGCCCAAGAGACCCAGTACTTC.

The chain couples TRBV10-3 to TRBJ2-5; D possibly corresponds to TRBD2 (7 bases). The V end lost 4 bases, the J end lost 3 bases, and 15 bases lay between the germline ends. The CDR3 covers 15 residues. Germline V gene lookup returns CDR1 ENHRY and CDR2 SYGVKD. The CDR3 coding sequence is TGTGCCATCAGTGGGTCAGAGGGGGGGGAAGAGACCCAGTACTTC. Its translation is CAISGSEGGEETQYF.

The rearrangement links TRBV6-4 to TRBJ2-1, with TRBD2 as a possible D gene (6 bases). Germline V CDR1 and CDR2: MRHNA, SNTAGT. The CDR3 sequence is 17 residues long. Trimming pared 4 bases from V and 0 bases from J, leaving 16 bases between. The CDR3 coding sequence is TGTGCCAGCAGTGGGAGGGCAGTTCCCGGCTCCTACAATGAGCAGTTCTTC. This codes for CASSGRAVPGSYNEQFF.

The J gene is TRBJ2-3, the V gene TRBV27, with D possibly matching TRBD1 (7 bases). The CDR3 runs 18 residues. Germline V gene lookup returns CDR1 MNHEY and CDR2 SMNVEV (reference sequence). V was pared by 5 bases and J by 2 bases, with 23 bases between. This CDR3 is CASSGGGLGSGNTDTQYF. DNA of the CDR3: TGTGCCAGCAGTGGAGGGGGCTTAGGTAGCGGAAACACAGATACGCAGTATTTT.